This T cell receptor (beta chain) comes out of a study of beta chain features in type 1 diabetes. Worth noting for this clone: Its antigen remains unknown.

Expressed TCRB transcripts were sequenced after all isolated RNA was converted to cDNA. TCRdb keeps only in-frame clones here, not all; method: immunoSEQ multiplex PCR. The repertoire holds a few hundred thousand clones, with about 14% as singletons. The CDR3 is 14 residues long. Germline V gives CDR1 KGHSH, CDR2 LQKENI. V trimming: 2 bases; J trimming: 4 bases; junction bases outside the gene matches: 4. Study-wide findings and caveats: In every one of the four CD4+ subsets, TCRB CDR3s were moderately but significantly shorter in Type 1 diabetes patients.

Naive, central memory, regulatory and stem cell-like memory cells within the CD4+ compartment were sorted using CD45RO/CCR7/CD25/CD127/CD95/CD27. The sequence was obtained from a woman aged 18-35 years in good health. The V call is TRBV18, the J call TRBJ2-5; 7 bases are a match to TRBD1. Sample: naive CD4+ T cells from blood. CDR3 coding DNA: TGTGCCAGCTCACCAAGGACAGGCGGAGAGACCCAGTACTTC. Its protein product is CASSPRTGGETQYF.